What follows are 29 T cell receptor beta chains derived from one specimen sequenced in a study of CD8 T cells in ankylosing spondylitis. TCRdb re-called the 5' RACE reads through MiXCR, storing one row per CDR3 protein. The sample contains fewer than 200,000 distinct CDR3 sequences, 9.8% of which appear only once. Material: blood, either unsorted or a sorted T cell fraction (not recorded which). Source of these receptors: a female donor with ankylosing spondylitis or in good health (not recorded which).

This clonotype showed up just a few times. In nucleotides, the CDR3 is TGCGCCAGCAGCCGTGAGGTCAGGGACCTAGGAACCCAGCATTTT. It encodes CASSREVRDLGTQHF. The rearrangement links TRBV5-1 to TRBJ1-5; possibly TRBD1 for D (5 bases). Germline V gives CDR1 SGHRS, CDR2 YFSETQ. This CDR3 is built from 15 residues. Deletions cut 4 bases from V and 11 bases from J, with 22 bases between. The complete variable domain, with remaining parts taken from reference TRBV5-1 and TRBJ1-5, reads KAGVTQTPRYLIKTRGQQVTLSCSPISGHRSVSWYQQTPGQGLQFLFEYFSETQRNKGNFPGRFSGRQFSNSRSEMNVSTLELGDSALYLCASSREVRDLGTQHFGDGTRLSIL.

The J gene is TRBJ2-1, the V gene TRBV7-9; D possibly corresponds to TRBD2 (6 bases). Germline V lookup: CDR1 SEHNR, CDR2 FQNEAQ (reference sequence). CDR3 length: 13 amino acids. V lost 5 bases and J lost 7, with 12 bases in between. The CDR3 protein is CASSTGLLNEQFF. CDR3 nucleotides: TGTGCCAGCAGCACGGGACTTCTAAATGAGCAGTTCTTC. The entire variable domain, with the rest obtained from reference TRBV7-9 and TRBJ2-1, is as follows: DTGVSQNPRHKITKRGQNVTFRCDPISEHNRLYWYRQTLGQGPEFLTYFQNEAQLEKSRLLSDRFSAERPKGSFSTLEIQRTEQGDSAMYLCASSTGLLNEQFFGPGTRLTVL.

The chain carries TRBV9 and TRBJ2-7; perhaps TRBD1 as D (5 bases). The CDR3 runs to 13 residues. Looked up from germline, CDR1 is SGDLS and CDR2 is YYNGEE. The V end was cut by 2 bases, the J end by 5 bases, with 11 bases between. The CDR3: CASSVQGPDEQYF. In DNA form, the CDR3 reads TGTGCCAGCAGCGTCCAGGGCCCGGACGAGCAGTACTTC.

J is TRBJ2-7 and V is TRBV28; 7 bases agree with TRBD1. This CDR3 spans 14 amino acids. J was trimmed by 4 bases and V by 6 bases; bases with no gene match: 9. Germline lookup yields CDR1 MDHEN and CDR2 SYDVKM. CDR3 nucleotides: TGTGCCAGCAGAGTTTGGACAGGACAATACGAGCAGTACTTC. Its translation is CASRVWTGQYEQYF. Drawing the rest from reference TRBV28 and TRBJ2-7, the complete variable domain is DVKVTQSSRYLVKRTGEKVFLECVQDMDHENMFWYRQDPGLGLRLIYFSYDVKMKEKGDIPEGYSVSREKKERFSLILESASTNQTSMYLCASRVWTGQYEQYFGPGTRLTVT.

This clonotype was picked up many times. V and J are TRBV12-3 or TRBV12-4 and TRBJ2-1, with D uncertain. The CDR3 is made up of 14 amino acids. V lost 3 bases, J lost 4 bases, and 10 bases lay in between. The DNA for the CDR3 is TGTGCCAGCAGTTTCAAGAACGGGTACAATGAGCAGTTCTTC. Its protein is CASSFKNGYNEQFF.

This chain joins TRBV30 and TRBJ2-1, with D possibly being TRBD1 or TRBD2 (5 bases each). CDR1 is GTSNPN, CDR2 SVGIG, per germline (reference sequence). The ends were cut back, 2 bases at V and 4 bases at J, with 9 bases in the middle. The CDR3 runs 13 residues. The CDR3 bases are TGTGCCTGGAGTTGGGGACCTTACAATGAGCAGTTCTTC. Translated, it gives CAWSWGPYNEQFF.

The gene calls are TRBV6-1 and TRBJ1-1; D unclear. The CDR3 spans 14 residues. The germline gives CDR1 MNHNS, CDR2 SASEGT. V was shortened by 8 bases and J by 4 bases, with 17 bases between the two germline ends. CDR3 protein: CASAETRASTEAFF. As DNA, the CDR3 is TGTGCCAGCGCAGAGACGAGGGCCTCCACTGAAGCTTTCTTT.

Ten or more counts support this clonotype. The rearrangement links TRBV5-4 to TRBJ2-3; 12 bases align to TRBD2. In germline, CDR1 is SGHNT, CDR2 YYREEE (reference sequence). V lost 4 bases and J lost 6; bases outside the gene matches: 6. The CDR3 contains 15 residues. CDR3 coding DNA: TGTGCCAGCAGCCCGACTAGCGGGAGTAGGGATACGCAGTATTTT. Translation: CASSPTSGSRDTQYF.

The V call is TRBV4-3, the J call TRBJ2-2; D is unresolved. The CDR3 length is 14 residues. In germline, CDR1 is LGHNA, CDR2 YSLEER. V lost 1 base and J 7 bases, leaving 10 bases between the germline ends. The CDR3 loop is CASSQVAVGGELFF. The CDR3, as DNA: TGCGCCAGCAGCCAAGTCGCGGTTGGCGGGGAGCTGTTTTTT.

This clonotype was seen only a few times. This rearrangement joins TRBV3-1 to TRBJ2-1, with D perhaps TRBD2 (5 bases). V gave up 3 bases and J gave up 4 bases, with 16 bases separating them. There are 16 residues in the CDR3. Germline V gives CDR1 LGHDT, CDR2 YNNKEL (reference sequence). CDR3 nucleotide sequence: TGTGCCAGCAGCCAGGTCAGGCTAGCTGGATACAATGAGCAGTTCTTC. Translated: CASSQVRLAGYNEQFF.

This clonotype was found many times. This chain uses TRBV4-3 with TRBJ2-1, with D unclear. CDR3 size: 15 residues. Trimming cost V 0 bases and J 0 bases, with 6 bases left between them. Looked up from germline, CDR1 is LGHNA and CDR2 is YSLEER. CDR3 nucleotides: TGCGCCAGCAGCCAAGAAGGTAGCTCCTACAATGAGCAGTTCTTC. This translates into CASSQEGSSYNEQFF.

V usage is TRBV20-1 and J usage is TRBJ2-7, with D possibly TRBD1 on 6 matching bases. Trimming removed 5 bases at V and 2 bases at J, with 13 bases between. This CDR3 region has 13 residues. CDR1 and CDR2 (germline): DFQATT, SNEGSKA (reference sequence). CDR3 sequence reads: CSAEDSLTYEQYF. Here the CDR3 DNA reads TGCAGTGCTGAGGACAGTCTCACCTACGAGCAGTACTTC.

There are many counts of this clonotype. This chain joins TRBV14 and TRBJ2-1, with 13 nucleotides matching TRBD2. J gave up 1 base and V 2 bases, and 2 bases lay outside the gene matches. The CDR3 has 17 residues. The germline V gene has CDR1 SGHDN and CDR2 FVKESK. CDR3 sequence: CASSQWTSGSSYNEQFF. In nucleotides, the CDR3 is TGTGCCAGCAGCCAATGGACTAGCGGGAGTTCCTACAATGAGCAGTTCTTC.

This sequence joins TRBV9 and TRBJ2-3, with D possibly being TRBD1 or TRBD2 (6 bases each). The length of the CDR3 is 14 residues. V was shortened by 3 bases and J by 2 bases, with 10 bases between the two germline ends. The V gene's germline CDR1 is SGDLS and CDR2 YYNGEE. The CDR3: CASSAGALTDTQYF. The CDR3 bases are TGTGCCAGCAGCGCGGGGGCTCTCACAGATACGCAGTATTTT.

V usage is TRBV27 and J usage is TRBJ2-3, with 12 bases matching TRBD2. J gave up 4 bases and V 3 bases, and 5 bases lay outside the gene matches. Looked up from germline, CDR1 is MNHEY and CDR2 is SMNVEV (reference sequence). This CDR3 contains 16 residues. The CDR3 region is CASSFLLAGGPDTQYF. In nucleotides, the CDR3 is TGTGCCAGCAGTTTCCTACTAGCGGGAGGCCCAGATACGCAGTATTTT.

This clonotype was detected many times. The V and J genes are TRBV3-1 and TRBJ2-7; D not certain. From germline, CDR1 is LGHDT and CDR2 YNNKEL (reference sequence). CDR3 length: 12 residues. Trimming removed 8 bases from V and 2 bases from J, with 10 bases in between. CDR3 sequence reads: CASSRGTYEQYF. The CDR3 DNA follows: TGTGCCAGCTCCCGTGGCACCTACGAGCAGTACTTC.

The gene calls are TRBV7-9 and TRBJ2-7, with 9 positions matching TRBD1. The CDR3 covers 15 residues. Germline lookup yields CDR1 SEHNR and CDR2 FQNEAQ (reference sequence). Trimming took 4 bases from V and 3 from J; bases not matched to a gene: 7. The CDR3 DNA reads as TGTGCCAGCAGCTCTATGACAGGGGGGAACTACGAGCAGTACTTC. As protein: CASSSMTGGNYEQYF.

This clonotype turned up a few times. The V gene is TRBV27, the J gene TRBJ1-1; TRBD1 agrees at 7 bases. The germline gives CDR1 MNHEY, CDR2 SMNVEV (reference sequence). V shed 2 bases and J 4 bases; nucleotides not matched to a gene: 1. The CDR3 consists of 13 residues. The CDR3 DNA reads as TGTGCCAGCAGTTTAGACAGGGCCACTGAAGCTTTCTTT. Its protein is CASSLDRATEAFF.

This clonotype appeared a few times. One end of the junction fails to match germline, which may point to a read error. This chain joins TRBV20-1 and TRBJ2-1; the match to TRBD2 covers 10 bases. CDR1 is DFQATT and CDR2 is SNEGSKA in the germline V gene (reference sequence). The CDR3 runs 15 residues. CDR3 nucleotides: TGCTGTGCTAGTATGCCAGCGGGAGGGCCAGATGAGCAGTTCTTC. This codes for CCASMPAGGPDEQFF.

The CDR3 is CASSPSQGTYEQYF. DNA for the CDR3: TGCGCCAGCAGCCCTTCCCAGGGAACCTACGAGCAGTACTTC. V and J are TRBV4-3 and TRBJ2-7, with D perhaps TRBD1 (5 bases). Germline CDR1 is LGHNA and CDR2 is YSLEER. Trimming removed 4 bases at V and 2 bases at J, with 12 bases between. The CDR3 length is 14 residues.

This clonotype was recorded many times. CDR3 residues: CASSGGGTDTEAFF. CDR3 DNA: TGTGCCAGCAGCGGAGGGGGGACGGACACTGAAGCTTTCTTT. The genes are TRBV9 and TRBJ1-1; D might be TRBD1 (6 bases). CDR1 SGDLS and CDR2 YYNGEE come from the germline V gene. Between the trimmed V and J ends, which lost 3 bases and 3 bases, there was a span of 12 bases. The CDR3 is 14 amino acids.

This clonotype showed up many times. The CDR3 DNA follows: TGCGCCAGCAGTGGTGAGGGAGCCTACGAGCAGTACTTC. Its translation: CASSGEGAYEQYF. This sequence joins TRBV5-1 and TRBJ2-7; the D gene is possibly TRBD2 (5 bases). Germline V gene data show CDR1 as SGHRS and CDR2 as YFSETQ. The V gene lost 5 bases and the J gene lost 2 bases, with 11 bases spanning the gap. CDR3 length equals 13 residues.

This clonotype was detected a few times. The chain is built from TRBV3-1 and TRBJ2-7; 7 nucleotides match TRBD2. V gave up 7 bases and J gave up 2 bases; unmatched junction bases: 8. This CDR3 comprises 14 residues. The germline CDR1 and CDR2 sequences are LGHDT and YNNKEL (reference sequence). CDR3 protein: CASTSTSEPYEQYF. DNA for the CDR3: TGTGCCAGCACCTCAACTAGCGAGCCCTACGAGCAGTACTTC.

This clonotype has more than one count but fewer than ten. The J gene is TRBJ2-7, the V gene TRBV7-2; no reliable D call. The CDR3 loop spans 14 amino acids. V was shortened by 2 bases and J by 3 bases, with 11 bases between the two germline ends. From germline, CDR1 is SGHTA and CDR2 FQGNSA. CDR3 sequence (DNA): TGTGCCAGCAGCTTAAGCTCACAGAACTACGAGCAGTACTTC. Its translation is CASSLSSQNYEQYF.

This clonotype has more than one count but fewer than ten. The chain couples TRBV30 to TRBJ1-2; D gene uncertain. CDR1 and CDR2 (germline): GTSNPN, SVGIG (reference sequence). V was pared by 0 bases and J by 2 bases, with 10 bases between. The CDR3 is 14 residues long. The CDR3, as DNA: TGTGCCTGGAGTGTCGTGCAGTTAAACTATGGCTACACCTTC. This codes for CAWSVVQLNYGYTF.

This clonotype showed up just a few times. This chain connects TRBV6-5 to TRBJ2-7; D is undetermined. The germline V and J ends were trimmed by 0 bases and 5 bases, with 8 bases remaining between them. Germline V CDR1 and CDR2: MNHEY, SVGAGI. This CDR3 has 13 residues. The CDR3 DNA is TGTGCCAGCAGTTACTCGGACCTACACGAGCAGTACTTC. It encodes CASSYSDLHEQYF.

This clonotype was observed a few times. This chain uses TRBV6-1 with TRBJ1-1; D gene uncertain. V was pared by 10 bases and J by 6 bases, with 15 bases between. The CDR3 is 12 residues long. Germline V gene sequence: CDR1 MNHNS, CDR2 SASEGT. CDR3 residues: CAITGLAAEAFF. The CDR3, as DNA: TGTGCCATTACCGGGCTGGCCGCTGAAGCTTTCTTT.

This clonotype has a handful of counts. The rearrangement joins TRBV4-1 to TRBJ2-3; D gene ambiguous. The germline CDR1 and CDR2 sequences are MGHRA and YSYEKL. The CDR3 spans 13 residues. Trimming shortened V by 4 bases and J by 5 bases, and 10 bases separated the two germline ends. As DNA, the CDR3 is TGCGCCAGCAGCCCTCCTGGGGTAGATACGCAGTATTTT. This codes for CASSPPGVDTQYF.

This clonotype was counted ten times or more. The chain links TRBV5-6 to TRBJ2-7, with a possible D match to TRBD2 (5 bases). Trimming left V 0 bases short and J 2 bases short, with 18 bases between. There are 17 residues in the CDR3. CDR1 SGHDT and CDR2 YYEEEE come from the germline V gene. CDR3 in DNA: TGTGCCAGCAGCTTGGGGCCAGAACCTAGCACTACCTACGAGCAGTACTTC. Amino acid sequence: CASSLGPEPSTTYEQYF.